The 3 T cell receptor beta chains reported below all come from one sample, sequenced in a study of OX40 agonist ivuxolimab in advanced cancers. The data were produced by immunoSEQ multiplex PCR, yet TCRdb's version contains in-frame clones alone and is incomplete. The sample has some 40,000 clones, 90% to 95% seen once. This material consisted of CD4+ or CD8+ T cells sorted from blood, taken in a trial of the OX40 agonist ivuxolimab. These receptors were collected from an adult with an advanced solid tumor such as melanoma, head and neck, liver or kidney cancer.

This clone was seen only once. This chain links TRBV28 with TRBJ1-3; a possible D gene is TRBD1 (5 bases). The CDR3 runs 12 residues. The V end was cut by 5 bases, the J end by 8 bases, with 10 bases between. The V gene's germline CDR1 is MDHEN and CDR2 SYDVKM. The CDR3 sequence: CASSPLQDTIYF. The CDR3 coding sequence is TGTGCCAGCAGTCCTCTACAGGACACCATATATTTT.

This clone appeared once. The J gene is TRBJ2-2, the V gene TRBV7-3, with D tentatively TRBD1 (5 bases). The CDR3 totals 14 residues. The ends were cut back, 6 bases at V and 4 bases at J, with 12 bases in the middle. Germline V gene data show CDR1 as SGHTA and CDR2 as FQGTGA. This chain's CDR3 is CASSDRSPTGELFF. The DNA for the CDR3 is TGTGCCAGCAGTGACAGATCCCCCACCGGGGAGCTGTTTTTT.

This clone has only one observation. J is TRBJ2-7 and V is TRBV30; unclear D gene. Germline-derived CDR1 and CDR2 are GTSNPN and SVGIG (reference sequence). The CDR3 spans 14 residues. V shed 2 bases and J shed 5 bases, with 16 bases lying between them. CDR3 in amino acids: CAWSYLSQSDEQYF. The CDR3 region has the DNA TGTGCCTGGAGTTACTTGTCCCAGTCCGACGAGCAGTACTTC. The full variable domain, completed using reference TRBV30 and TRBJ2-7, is SQTIHQWPATLVQPVGSPLSLECTVEGTSNPNLYWYRQAAGRGLQLLFYSVGIGQISSEVPQNLSASRPQDRQFILSSKKLLLSDSGFYLCAWSYLSQSDEQYFGPGTRLTVT.